This entry is about one TCR beta chain. Assay used: immunoSEQ multiplex PCR; TCRdb lists only in-frame clones, some missing. The table shows over 200,000 clones, with over 70% occurring only once. This record comes from a study of blood T cell repertoires in COVID-19. Study summary: Spain, Italy and the United States supplied samples that represented acute and convalescent COVID-19. From T cells, B-cell-depleted T cells, or PBMCs came the material, which was cDNA or gDNA.

Germline V lookup: CDR1 MNHEY, CDR2 SVGAGI. The V gene lost 7 bases and the J gene lost 0 bases, with 9 bases spanning the gap. The CDR3 is 13 amino acids. This receptor was obtained from a woman aged 30 to 39 who had been exposed to COVID-19. The chain employs TRBV6-5 and TRBJ2-5; D gene unclear. The sequenced material came from PBMCs or T cells enriched from blood (not recorded which). The CDR3 DNA reads TGTGCCAGCAACTTTCGGGACCAAGAGACCCAGTACTTC. It encodes CASNFRDQETQYF.